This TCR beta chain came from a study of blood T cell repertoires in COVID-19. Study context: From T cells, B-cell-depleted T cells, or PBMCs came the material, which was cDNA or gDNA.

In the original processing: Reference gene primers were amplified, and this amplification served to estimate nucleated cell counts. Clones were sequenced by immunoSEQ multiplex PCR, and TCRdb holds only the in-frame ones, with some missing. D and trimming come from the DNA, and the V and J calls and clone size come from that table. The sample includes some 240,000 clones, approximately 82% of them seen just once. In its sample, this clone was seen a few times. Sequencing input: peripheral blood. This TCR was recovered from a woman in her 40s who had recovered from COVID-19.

The CDR3 DNA reads TGTGCCAGCTCACTGGAACCGGGACTAGCATTAGGAGATACGCAGTATTTT. Amino acid sequence: CASSLEPGLALGDTQYF. The chain joins TRBV18 to TRBJ2-3, with 9 bases aligning to TRBD2. Germline V gives CDR1 KGHSH, CDR2 LQKENI. CDR3 length equals 17 residues. The V gene end was trimmed by 4 bases and the J gene end by 5 bases; junction bases not matched to a gene: 13.